This TCR beta chain is from a study of T cells in Graves' hyperthyroidism and ophthalmopathy (dated by TCRdb to about 2019). For context, the study as a whole: Peripheral blood was sampled at the time of initial diagnosis, prior to any treatment. The study also compared thyroid tissue and blood T-cell repertoires from a handful of Graves' hyperthyroidism patients. TCR V-J signatures able to tell the groups apart were searched for in a discovery cohort of more than 90 patients, of whom more than 40 had Graves' ophthalmopathy and 57 had stable Graves' hyperthyroidism. Prospective prediction of ophthalmopathy was tested in an independent validation cohort of some 20 hyperthyroidism patients and some 17 patients who later progressed to ophthalmopathy. The paper reports TCR Vbeta CDR3 sequencing of some 140 peripheral blood samples: 43 ophthalmopathy, 70 to 85 hyperthyroidism and around 17 progressor patients. After sampling, hyperthyroidism patients received methimazole starting at 30 mg daily, and ophthalmopathy patients received high-dose intravenous methylprednisolone. The roughly 90 discovery patients were divided at random into training and test sets in a 7:3 ratio. What the research found in general, with its limitations: In validation, the model predicted progression to ophthalmopathy a median of approximately 6.6 months before onset, with over 55% sensitivity and roughly 77% specificity. Most expanded thyroid clonotypes (frequency above 0.001) were also found in blood, which suggests that blood repertoires may mirror thyroid immune responses. No statistical method was used to fix the sample size in advance, and group allocation was not hidden from the investigators. A model built on a 13 V-J signature distinguished ophthalmopathy from stable hyperthyroidism, reaching about 88% sensitivity and 81.08% specificity in cross-validation and 80%/75% in testing.

The CDR3 spans 12 residues, from the cysteine through the phenylalanine. Just CDR3 DNA is preserved here, 36 bases in frame from base 1. Relative to germline, V is 6 bases shorter and J is 5 bases shorter, with 13 bases between their ends. The germline V gene (reference sequence) provides CDR1 DFQATT and CDR2 SNEGSKA. The TCR beta CDR3 regions were amplified from RNA transcripts. A first-round RT-PCR of the TCR CDR3 used the HTBI primer set with the Qiagen OneStep RT-PCR kit. Libraries were constructed in a second round of multiplex PCR, after which size selection and purification were carried out. The libraries were sequenced on an Illumina HiSeq2000 using paired-end 100 bp reads. In the source study's methods: SOAPnuke was used to process the raw data, throwing out any read that contained adapters or uncalled bases, had a mean Phred below 15, or lacked an exact constant-primer or identifier match. COPE v1.2.5 was used to merge high-quality paired reads, and clonotypes were defined as unique nucleotide sequences. MiTCR v1.1 was used to align clonotypes to the IMGT TRBV, TRBD and TRBJ reference segments. Analysis was restricted to V-J combinations with a frequency above 0.0001, which covered 99.2% of repertoires. A TCS score was defined as the ratio between F50 (clonal expansion) and ExV (chaos), using BLOSUM62-based TCRdist between CDR3 peptides within each V-J. Welch's t-statistics and random forest reduced around 510 V-J features to fewer than 15, which were used in a naive Bayes classifier (R e1071). TCRdb ran its own pipeline on the public reads, namely fastp trimming at Q25 and MiXCR clone calling, and kept in-frame beta chains. CDR3 protein sequences are deduplicated, and each keeps its most common genes and DNA. The V and J calls and clone size are TCRdb's, not the authors'. Present in this sample are around 400,000 distinct CDR3 sequences, 15% to 17% of which were seen just once. The top ten clonotypes cover about a quarter of the sample.

Hyperthyroidism patients were aged 18 to 65 years and newly diagnosed, with disease duration of less than 2 months. Patients with uncontrolled infections, other autoimmune diseases, pregnancy or lactation were excluded. Clinical symptoms, serum thyroxine and TRAb, thyroid ultrasound, and orbital computed tomography formed the basis for the diagnoses. Blood from progressor patients was collected at the time of first diagnosis with hyperthyroidism, before any ophthalmopathy symptoms had appeared. Ficoll-Paque density gradient centrifugation was used to isolate PBMCs from under 11 ml of fresh peripheral blood. Patients classed as progressors first received a Graves' hyperthyroidism diagnosis and then went on to develop ophthalmopathy during follow-up. Trizol reagent was used to extract total RNA, and RNA quality was then checked on an Agilent 2100 Bioanalyzer. This clonotype appeared many times. Its antigen specificity is not known. No qualities accompany the bases; no much larger clone lies one base away.

The chain couples TRBV20-1 to TRBJ2-5; no confident D gene assignment can be made. The sample consisted of blood. The receptor's source is a young woman with Graves' hyperthyroidism that later progressed to Graves' ophthalmopathy. The DNA sequence is TGCAGTGCCCTAAGCAGAGCGGAGACCCAGTACTTC. The translation is CSALSRAETQYF.